This TCR beta chain was captured by sequencing in a study of long-term antiretroviral therapy in people with HIV. General study results and limits: Across all time points, the repertoire was dominated by clones that expanded before ART. Transplant donor controls retained higher diversity, though diversity increased after ART.

Survey-level immunoSEQ v3.0 assays were run. Per-sample TRB depth target: about 40,000-55,000 T-cell genomes. Profiled with immunoSEQ multiplex PCR; TCRdb holds only in-frame clones, not every one. The sample contains roughly 21,000 clones, about 76% of which appear only once. The length of the CDR3 is 16 residues. Germline lookup yields CDR1 LNHDA and CDR2 SQIVND (reference sequence). V shed 4 bases and J shed 0 bases, with 16 bases lying between them. Per donor, a minimum of one pre-ART and a minimum of two post-ART PBMC samples were available. Regarding this clone: The antigen remains unidentified.

V usage is TRBV19 and J usage is TRBJ2-7, with D possibly matching TRBD1 (6 bases). The sample was unsorted PBMCs, taken 0.1 years before starting antiretroviral therapy. The TCR sequence derives from a man in his forties with HIV. For the CDR3, the DNA is TGTGCCAGTAGTAATTTAGGGGGACCACACTCCTACGAGCAGTACTTC. It yields the protein CASSNLGGPHSYEQYF.